This entry lists 18 T cell receptor beta chains sequenced from one sample in a study of shared clonotypes between healthy human individuals. Profiled with immunoSEQ multiplex PCR; TCRdb holds only in-frame clones, not every one. The sample lists some 2.1 million clones; around 95% were seen once. CD45RO negativity and positive selection for CCR7 defined naive CD8 cells, a population that excluded terminally differentiated effector memory CD45RA+ cells. Sample: naive CD8+ T cells from PBMCs. These receptors originate from a man aged 18 to 30 in good health. Some clones in this sample may be carry-over from other donors' samples.

The genes are TRBV19 and TRBJ2-7; D gene uncertain. The germline V gene has CDR1 LNHDA and CDR2 SQIVND (reference sequence). V was trimmed by 5 bases and J by 6 bases, leaving 11 bases between them. The CDR3 consists of 12 residues. The CDR3 DNA sequence: TGTGCCAGTAGTCACTCTCTCGGCGAGCAGTACTTC. This sequence encodes CASSHSLGEQYF.

This rearrangement joins TRBV7-8 to TRBJ2-7, with 8 bases that match TRBD1. This CDR3 region has 19 residues. Germline values: CDR1 SGHVS, CDR2 FQNEAQ. Trimming cost V 1 base and J 5 bases; bases outside gene matches: 19. CDR3 sequence reads: CASSLVGYRGESFWHEQYF. The CDR3 DNA sequence: TGTGCCAGCAGCTTAGTAGGGTACAGGGGGGAAAGTTTCTGGCACGAGCAGTACTTC.

The genes are TRBV28 and TRBJ2-3; D is unclear. The length of the CDR3 is 11 residues. V gave up 10 bases and J gave up 5 bases, with 10 bases separating them. Germline V CDR1 and CDR2: MDHEN, SYDVKM. Written as DNA, the CDR3 is TGTGCCACCAGACTCAAAGATACGCAGTATTTT. It specifies CATRLKDTQYF.

The CDR3 loop is CASSIDPSGMGPDTQYF. DNA for the CDR3: TGTGCCAGTAGTATAGATCCGAGCGGGATGGGCCCAGATACGCAGTATTTT. The chain employs TRBV19 and TRBJ2-3; the match to TRBD2 covers 7 bases. J gave up 4 bases and V 0 bases, and 10 bases lay outside the gene matches. The CDR3 sequence is 17 residues long. Germline V gives CDR1 LNHDA, CDR2 SQIVND (reference sequence).

The V gene is TRBV27, the J gene TRBJ2-6, with D uncertain. V was pared by 5 bases and J by 0 bases, with 14 bases between. The CDR3 consists of 17 residues. CDR1 and CDR2 from the germline V gene are MNHEY and SMNVEV (reference sequence). CDR3 in DNA: TGTGCCAGCAGTGGCATCTCCGTGATCTCTGGGGCCAACGTCCTGACTTTC. Translated: CASSGISVISGANVLTF.

The chain recombines TRBV19 with TRBJ2-7, with 7 bases identical to TRBD2. This CDR3 contains 15 residues. The ends lost 4 bases at V and 5 bases at J; junction bases unmatched: 11. Germline lookup yields CDR1 LNHDA and CDR2 SQIVND (reference sequence). CDR3 in amino acids: CASSTLGAGVHEQYF. The CDR3 DNA reads TGTGCCAGTAGTACCCTTGGTGCGGGAGTCCACGAGCAGTACTTC.

Turning to this clone: Other DNA sequences of this sample code for an identical CDR3. The V and J genes are TRBV7-9 and TRBJ2-3; D ambiguous. The length of the CDR3 is 12 residues. Trimming shortened V by 3 bases and J by 3 bases, and 4 bases separated the two germline ends. Germline V gene lookup returns CDR1 SEHNR and CDR2 FQNEAQ (reference sequence). CDR3 in DNA: TGTGCCAGCAGCTTGGGTACAGATACGCAGTATTTT. Amino acids: CASSLGTDTQYF.

A word on this clone: Other DNA sequences in the sample encode the same CDR3. J is TRBJ1-1 and V is TRBV29-1, with a weak D call TRBD1 (5 bases). The CDR3 spans 12 residues. Germline V gene data show CDR1 as SQVTM and CDR2 as ANQGSEA. V gave up 4 bases and J gave up 1 base, with 7 bases separating them. CDR3 sequence: CSVVGGNTEAFF. The CDR3 DNA reads TGCAGCGTTGTCGGGGGGAACACTGAAGCTTTCTTT.

The chain uses TRBV11-2 and TRBJ2-7; D not resolved. Germline V lookup: CDR1 SGHAT, CDR2 FQNNGV. The CDR3 is 15 amino acids. Trimming took off 5 bases at V and 1 base at J, with 15 bases between the two ends. The CDR3 DNA reads TGTGCCAGCAGCCCCCAGAGGTTCACATCCTACGAGCAGTACTTC. It is translated as CASSPQRFTSYEQYF.

Comment on this clone: Other DNA sequences from this sample encode an identical CDR3 as well. The chain is built from TRBV5-6 and TRBJ2-7; D is unresolved. V was pared by 1 base and J by 4 bases, with 6 bases between. The CDR3 covers 12 residues. Per the germline V gene, CDR1 is SGHDT and CDR2 is YYEEEE. The CDR3 is CASSLSLYEQYF. CDR3 DNA: TGTGCCAGCAGCTTGAGCTTGTACGAGCAGTACTTC.

The chain is built from TRBV30 and TRBJ2-1; D perhaps matches TRBD2 (6 bases). Trimming left V 4 bases short and J 5 bases short, with 12 bases between. In germline, CDR1 is GTSNPN, CDR2 SVGIG (reference sequence). The CDR3 sequence is 13 residues long. The CDR3 loop reads CAWTLARDNEQFF. CDR3 nucleotide sequence: TGTGCCTGGACGCTAGCGAGAGACAATGAGCAGTTCTTC.

The gene calls are TRBV11-2 and TRBJ1-1, with D hard to call. Deletions cut 3 bases from V and 0 bases from J, with 2 bases between. The CDR3 contains 12 residues. CDR1 is SGHAT, CDR2 FQNNGV, per germline. CDR3 region: CASSFMNTEAFF. Written as DNA, the CDR3 is TGTGCCAGCAGCTTCATGAACACTGAAGCTTTCTTT. The full variable domain, its missing parts supplied by reference TRBV11-2 and TRBJ1-1, is EAGVAQSPRYKIIEKRQSVAFWCNPISGHATLYWYQQILGQGPKLLIQFQNNGVVDDSQLPKDRFSAERLKGVDSTLKIQPAKLEDSAVYLCASSFMNTEAFFGQGTRLTVV.

The rearrangement joins TRBV7-3 to TRBJ2-2; no clear D gene. The CDR3 is 13 amino acids. Germline lookup yields CDR1 SGHTA and CDR2 FQGTGA. Trimming pared 4 bases from V and 4 bases from J, leaving 7 bases between. DNA of the CDR3: TGTGCCAGCAGCTACATGGGCACCGGGGAGCTGTTTTTT. Residues: CASSYMGTGELFF.

This sequence joins TRBV28 and TRBJ1-5; D is perhaps TRBD1 (5 bases). This CDR3 spans 16 amino acids. With 4 bases removed from V and 6 bases from J, the gap between germline ends came to 19 bases. Germline-derived CDR1 and CDR2 are MDHEN and SYDVKM. CDR3 protein: CASSSQLIGVGQPQHF. In nucleotides, the CDR3 is TGTGCCAGCAGTTCCCAATTAATAGGGGTTGGTCAGCCCCAGCATTTT.

The chain employs TRBV4-1 and TRBJ1-2; D call uncertain. Trimming took off 4 bases at V and 4 bases at J, with 16 bases between the two ends. Germline V lookup: CDR1 MGHRA, CDR2 YSYEKL. This CDR3 is built from 15 residues. In nucleotides, the CDR3 is TGCGCCAGCAGCCCCGACCCCCCCCTAACCTATGGCTACACCTTC. It specifies CASSPDPPLTYGYTF.

The chain carries TRBV6-5 and TRBJ2-1; D tentatively reads TRBD1 or TRBD2 (6 bases each). This CDR3 spans 14 amino acids. Germline loops: CDR1 MNHEY, CDR2 SVGAGI. With 6 bases removed from V and 4 bases from J, the gap between germline ends came to 13 bases. In DNA, the CDR3 is TGTGCCAGCAGCGGGGGCGGGAATTACAATGAGCAGTTCTTC. Its translation is CASSGGGNYNEQFF.

The chain recombines TRBV4-1 with TRBJ2-5, with 8 positions matching TRBD2. The closer fit of TRBJ2-7 to the DNA end suggests the J call may be wrong. CDR3 length: 17 residues. Per the germline V gene, CDR1 is MGHRA and CDR2 is YSYEKL. The CDR3 here is CASSQASPAGGHYEQYF. CDR3 in DNA: TGCGCCAGCAGCCAAGCCTCACCGGCGGGAGGCCACTACGAGCAGTACTTC.

This chain links TRBV2 with TRBJ1-3, with TRBD1 identical over 7 bases. The CDR3 runs 14 residues. V gave up 7 bases and J gave up 7 bases; unmatched junction bases: 10. From germline, CDR1 is SNHLY and CDR2 FYNNEI. CDR3 protein: CASNLGQEGNTIYF. The CDR3 nucleotides read TGTGCCAGCAACCTAGGACAGGAAGGCAACACCATATATTTT.